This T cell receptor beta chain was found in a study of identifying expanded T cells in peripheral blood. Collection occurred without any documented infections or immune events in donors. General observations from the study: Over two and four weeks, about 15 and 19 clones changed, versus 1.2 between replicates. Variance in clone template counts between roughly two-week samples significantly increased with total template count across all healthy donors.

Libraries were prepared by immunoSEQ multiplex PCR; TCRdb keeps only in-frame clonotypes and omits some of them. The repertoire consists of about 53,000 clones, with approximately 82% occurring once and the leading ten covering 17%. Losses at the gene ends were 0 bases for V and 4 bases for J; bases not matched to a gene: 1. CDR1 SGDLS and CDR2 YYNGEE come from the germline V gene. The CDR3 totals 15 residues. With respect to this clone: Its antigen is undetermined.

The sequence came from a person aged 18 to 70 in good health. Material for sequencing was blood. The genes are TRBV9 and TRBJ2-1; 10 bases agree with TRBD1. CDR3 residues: CASSVGDRGYNEQFF. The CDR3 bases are TGTGCCAGCAGCGTAGGGGACAGGGGATACAATGAGCAGTTCTTC. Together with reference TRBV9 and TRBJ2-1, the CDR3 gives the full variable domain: DSGVTQTPKHLITATGQRVTLRCSPRSGDLSVYWYQQSLDQGLQFLIQYYNGEERAKGNILERFSAQQFPDLHSELNLSSLELGDSALYFCASSVGDRGYNEQFFGPGTRLTVL.